Sequencing of this T cell receptor beta chain was carried out in a study of memory CD4+ T cells and cytomegalovirus serostatus. Whole-study context: Donors were healthy Belgian adults, under ten CMV seropositive and some 24 seronegative.

Single viable CD3+CD4+CD8-CD45RO+ cells were sorted as the memory CD4+ T cells. Profiling relied on immunoSEQ multiplex PCR, and the TCRdb table lists in-frame clones only, not all of them. The sample comprises around 61,000 clones, about four fifths of which are singletons, and around 0.43% rests with the top ten. The CDR3 runs to 13 residues. The V gene lost 4 bases and the J gene lost 6 bases, with 12 bases spanning the gap. The germline V gene encodes CDR1 SGHVS and CDR2 FQNEAQ. This TCR derives from an adult in good health and CMV-seronegative. The specimen was memory CD4+ T cells from blood. The rearrangement joins TRBV7-8 to TRBJ1-1; no clear D. Here the CDR3 reads CASSSGLTAEAFF. CDR3 nucleotide sequence: TGTGCCAGCAGCTCAGGCCTCACAGCTGAAGCTTTCTTT.